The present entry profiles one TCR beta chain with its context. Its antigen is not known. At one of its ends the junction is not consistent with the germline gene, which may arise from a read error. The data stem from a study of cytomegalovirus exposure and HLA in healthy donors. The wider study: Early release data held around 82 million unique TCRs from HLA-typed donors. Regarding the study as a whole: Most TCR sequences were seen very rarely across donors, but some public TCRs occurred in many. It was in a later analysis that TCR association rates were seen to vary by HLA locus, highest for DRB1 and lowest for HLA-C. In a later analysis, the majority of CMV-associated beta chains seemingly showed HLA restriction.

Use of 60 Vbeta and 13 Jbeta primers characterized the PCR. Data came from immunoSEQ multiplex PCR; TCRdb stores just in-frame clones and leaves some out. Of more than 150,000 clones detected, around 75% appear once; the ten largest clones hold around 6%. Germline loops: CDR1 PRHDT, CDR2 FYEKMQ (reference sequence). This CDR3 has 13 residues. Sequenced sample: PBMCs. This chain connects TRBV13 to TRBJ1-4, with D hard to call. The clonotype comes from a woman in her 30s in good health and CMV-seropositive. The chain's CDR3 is CASSLGRYEKLFF. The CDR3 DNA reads TGTGCCAGCAGCCTAGGGCGGTATGAAAAACTGTTTTTT.